The 6 T cell receptor beta chains reported below all come from one sample, sequenced in a study of beta chain features in type 1 diabetes. The entirety of the isolated RNA underwent reverse transcription, so expressed TCRB transcripts were sequenced. Assay used: immunoSEQ multiplex PCR; TCRdb lists only in-frame clones, some missing. Of about 390,000 clones in the sample, roughly a tenth were seen once. These receptors' targets are unknown. Study outcomes and limitations: Patients with Type 1 diabetes showed moderately but significantly shorter TCRB CDR3s in all four CD4+ subsets.

Sequencing input: central memory CD4+ T cells from blood. The source is a young man with type 1 diabetes.

In regard to this clone: This may come from a read error, since a much larger clone is one base off. The chain joins TRBV5-4 to TRBJ1-2; D is undetermined. Trimming took off 1 base at V and 2 bases at J, with 0 bases between the two ends. Germline lookup yields CDR1 SGHNT and CDR2 YYREEE (reference sequence). CDR3 length: 11 residues. The CDR3 bases are TGTGCCAGCAGCTTGAACTATGGCTACACCTTC. It translates to CASSLNYGYTF.

This clone appeared a few times. The rearrangement uses TRBV19 and TRBJ1-2; D remains ambiguous. From germline, CDR1 is LNHDA and CDR2 SQIVND (reference sequence). V dropped 6 bases and J dropped 5 bases, with 13 bases sitting between them. This CDR3 spans 13 amino acids. CDR3 residues: CASSPTERYGYTF. In DNA form, the CDR3 reads TGTGCCAGTAGCCCGACTGAACGATATGGCTACACCTTC.

This clone has a count of ten or more. The chain is built from TRBV28 and TRBJ2-5; D perhaps matches TRBD2 (5 bases). Trimming removed 5 bases at V and 1 base at J, with 14 bases between. CDR1 MDHEN and CDR2 SYDVKM come from the germline V gene. This CDR3 has 15 residues. This CDR3 is CASSPRGQPQETQYF. The CDR3 region has the DNA TGTGCCAGCAGTCCTCGCGGGCAGCCCCAAGAGACCCAGTACTTC.

This clone was counted only a few times. This chain joins TRBV2 and TRBJ2-1; 9 bases match TRBD1. Germline V lookup: CDR1 SNHLY, CDR2 FYNNEI. CDR3 length equals 17 residues. Unmatched junction bases numbered 16, after V lost 6 bases and J lost 7 bases. The CDR3 protein is CASSGKFDRGVGNEQFF. As DNA, the CDR3 is TGTGCCAGCAGCGGAAAGTTTGACAGGGGGGTCGGGAATGAGCAGTTCTTC.

The V gene is TRBV2, the J gene TRBJ2-7; D is unclear. This CDR3 has 11 residues. Trimming removed 5 bases at V and 3 bases at J, with 5 bases between. Germline assignment: CDR1 SNHLY and CDR2 FYNNEI. The CDR3: CASSSYYEQYF. CDR3 nucleotide sequence: TGTGCCAGCAGTTCCTACTACGAGCAGTACTTC. Complete variable domain (other parts from reference TRBV2 and TRBJ2-7): EPEVTQTPSHQVTQMGQEVILRCVPISNHLYFYWYRQILGQKVEFLVSFYNNEISEKSEIFDDQFSVERPDGSNFTLKIRSTKLEDSAMYFCASSSYYEQYFGPGTRLTVT.

About this clone itself: This may come from a read error, since a much larger clone is one base off. Distinct nucleotide sequences in the sample also encode this CDR3. The chain employs TRBV7-9 and TRBJ2-3; D gene unclear. Germline V gene lookup returns CDR1 SEHNR and CDR2 FQNEAQ (reference sequence). The CDR3 contains 11 residues. V dropped 5 bases and J dropped 3 bases, with 3 bases sitting between them. As DNA, the CDR3 is TGTGCCAGCAGCCTTACAGATACGCAGTATTTT. This sequence encodes CASSLTDTQYF. Complete variable domain (other parts from reference TRBV7-9 and TRBJ2-3): DTGVSQNPRHKITKRGQNVTFRCDPISEHNRLYWYRQTLGQGPEFLTYFQNEAQLEKSRLLSDRFSAERPKGSFSTLEIQRTEQGDSAMYLCASSLTDTQYFGPGTRLTVL.